These 15 T cell receptor beta chains were all obtained from the same sample, sequenced in a study of blood T cells in healthy people across ages. Together with a sample-barcoded 5' primer, a J-beta primer mix was included in a second PCR lasting about 7 to 12 cycles. TCRdb re-called the 5' RACE reads with MiXCR, one entry per CDR3 protein. The table has approximately 810,000 distinct CDR3 sequences, about 30% seen once. Specimen: blood. These TCRs come from a woman of 80 years or more in good health.

With regard to this clonotype: A read error is possible here, since a much larger clone lies one base away. This chain links TRBV7-2 with TRBJ2-1; perhaps TRBD1 as D (5 bases). CDR1 and CDR2 (germline): SGHTA, FQGNSA. This CDR3 spans 16 amino acids. Trimming removed 6 bases at V and 2 bases at J, with 17 bases between. The CDR3 DNA reads TGTGCCAGCAGTTCAGGGTGGTCCCTCGCCTACAATGAGCAGTTCTTC. Encoded protein: CASSSGWSLAYNEQFF.

The CDR3 DNA sequence: TGCGCCAGCAGCCAAGCGTGGACTAGAGTAACAGATACGCAGTATTTT. It is translated as CASSQAWTRVTDTQYF. V usage is TRBV4-1 and J usage is TRBJ2-3; 7 positions match TRBD2. CDR1 and CDR2 from the germline V gene are MGHRA and YSYEKL. J gave up 3 bases and V 1 base, and 7 bases lay outside the gene matches. The CDR3 is 16 residues long.

The rearrangement joins TRBV7-2 to TRBJ2-1; D possibly corresponds to TRBD1 (5 bases). Germline values: CDR1 SGHTA, CDR2 FQGNSA. CDR3 length: 14 amino acids. V lost 5 bases and J lost 13, with 21 bases in between. CDR3: CASSPDLREKTQFF. CDR3 DNA: TGTGCCAGCAGCCCAGACCTCAGGGAAAAGACCCAGTTCTTC. The whole variable domain, filled in from reference TRBV7-2 and TRBJ2-1, reads GAGVSQSPSNKVTEKGKDVELRCDPISGHTALYWYRQSLGQGLEFLIYFQGNSAPDKSGLPSDRFSAERTGGSVSTLTIQRTQQEDSAVYLCASSPDLREKTQFFGPGTRLTVL.

The chain carries TRBV29-1 and TRBJ1-1; maybe TRBD1 (6 bases). The CDR3 sequence is 12 residues long. Germline-derived CDR1 and CDR2 are SQVTM and ANQGSEA. Trimming pared 7 bases from V and 1 base from J, leaving 10 bases between. This CDR3 is CSAGHPNTEAFF. Written as DNA, the CDR3 is TGCAGCGCGGGACACCCGAACACTGAAGCTTTCTTT.

To note about this clonotype: This may come from a read error, since a much larger clone is one base off. The V and J genes are TRBV20-1 and TRBJ2-5, with TRBD1 as a possible D gene (7 bases). Trimming cost V 8 bases and J 5 bases, with 15 bases left between them. Germline values: CDR1 DFQATT, CDR2 SNEGSKA (reference sequence). This CDR3 has 12 amino acids. CDR3 region: CSRGRGFETQYF. The CDR3 DNA reads TGCAGTAGGGGGCGGGGATTCGAGACCCAGTACTTC.

This CDR3 is CSARTRIRLPEQFF. As DNA, the CDR3 is TGCAGTGCCCGAACAAGGATCAGACTCCCTGAGCAGTTCTTC. The genes are TRBV20-1 and TRBJ2-1, with D uncertain. V shed 6 bases and J shed 9 bases, with 21 bases lying between them. The CDR3 loop spans 14 amino acids. The germline CDR1 and CDR2 sequences are DFQATT and SNEGSKA (reference sequence).

Of note for this clonotype: It may be a read error: a sequence one base away is much more abundant. The CDR3 nucleotides are TGTGTCAGCAGTTTAAACCTAGGGACCCAGTACTTC. Protein sequence: CVSSLNLGTQYF. V gene TRBV12-3 or TRBV12-4 combines with J gene TRBJ2-5; D is unclear. There are 12 residues in the CDR3.

This clonotype was detected a few times. The rearrangement links TRBV20-1 to TRBJ2-2; D is unclear. Trimming removed 4 bases from V and 3 bases from J, with 9 bases in between. There are 13 residues in the CDR3. Germline CDR1 DFQATT, CDR2 SNEGSKA (reference sequence). The CDR3 DNA follows: TGCAGTGCTACGAGGTTCGACACCGGGGAGCTGTTTTTT. This codes for CSATRFDTGELFF.

This clonotype appeared many times. This rearrangement joins TRBV5-6 to TRBJ2-5; unclear D gene. The CDR3 is made up of 14 amino acids. Trimming left V 1 base short and J 4 bases short, with 11 bases between. CDR1 and CDR2 (germline): SGHDT, YYEEEE. CDR3 loop: CASSLWSRVETQYF. DNA of the CDR3: TGTGCCAGCAGCTTGTGGTCACGGGTAGAGACCCAGTACTTC.

Ten or more counts support this clonotype. CDR3 loop: CASSYEWSDTQYF. The CDR3 coding sequence is TGTGCCAGCAGTTACGAGTGGTCAGATACGCAGTATTTT. The chain combines TRBV6-2 or TRBV6-3 with TRBJ2-3; no clear D. This CDR3 is 13 amino acids long. The germline gives CDR1 MNHEY, CDR2 SVGEGT. Trimming left V 2 bases short and J 4 bases short, with 7 bases between.

The rearrangement joins TRBV9 to TRBJ2-2; D unresolved. Germline CDR1 is SGDLS and CDR2 is YYNGEE. Deletions cut 1 base from V and 3 bases from J, with 7 bases between. This CDR3 has 14 amino acids. The CDR3 sequence: CASSVMSDTGELFF. The CDR3 DNA reads TGTGCCAGCAGCGTAATGTCGGACACCGGGGAGCTGTTTTTT. Complete variable domain (other parts from reference TRBV9 and TRBJ2-2): DSGVTQTPKHLITATGQRVTLRCSPRSGDLSVYWYQQSLDQGLQFLIQYYNGEERAKGNILERFSAQQFPDLHSELNLSSLELGDSALYFCASSVMSDTGELFFGEGSRLTVL.

This sequence joins TRBV7-8 and TRBJ2-6; TRBD2 matches 8 bases. This CDR3 spans 17 amino acids. V shed 5 bases, J shed 3 bases, and the junction held 9 bases outside the gene matches. Germline values: CDR1 SGHVS, CDR2 FQNEAQ. CDR3 coding DNA: TGTGCCAGCAGCCCGCGGGGGGTAGCTAGTGGGGCCAACGTCCTGACTTTC. Its protein is CASSPRGVASGANVLTF.

On this clonotype: A much larger clone lies one base from this, so it may be a read error. The chain recombines TRBV12-3 or TRBV12-4 with TRBJ2-1; 8 positions agree with TRBD2. CDR3 length equals 16 residues. J gave up 9 bases and V 5 bases, and 15 bases lay outside the gene matches. The CDR3 spells CASSPRTSRQCTEQFF. DNA for the CDR3: TGTGCCAGCAGTCCTAGGACTAGCCGGCAATGTACTGAGCAGTTCTTC.

This clonotype was recorded at least ten times. The gene calls are TRBV7-2 and TRBJ2-7; 8 bases fit TRBD2. The CDR3 consists of 13 residues. CDR1 is SGHTA and CDR2 is FQGNSA in the germline V gene. Trimming cost V 10 bases and J 1 base; bases outside gene matches: 6. This CDR3 reads CATITSGSYEQYF. The CDR3 DNA reads TGTGCCACTATCACTAGCGGATCCTACGAGCAGTACTTC.

The chain has TRBV20-1 and TRBJ1-1, with D possibly matching TRBD1 (5 bases). Germline CDR1 and CDR2: DFQATT and SNEGSKA (reference sequence). This CDR3 comprises 14 residues. Trimming cost V 6 bases and J 0 bases, with 14 bases left between them. The CDR3 sequence is CSAGQGRMNTEAFF. DNA for the CDR3: TGCAGTGCCGGTCAGGGTCGGATGAACACTGAAGCTTTCTTT.